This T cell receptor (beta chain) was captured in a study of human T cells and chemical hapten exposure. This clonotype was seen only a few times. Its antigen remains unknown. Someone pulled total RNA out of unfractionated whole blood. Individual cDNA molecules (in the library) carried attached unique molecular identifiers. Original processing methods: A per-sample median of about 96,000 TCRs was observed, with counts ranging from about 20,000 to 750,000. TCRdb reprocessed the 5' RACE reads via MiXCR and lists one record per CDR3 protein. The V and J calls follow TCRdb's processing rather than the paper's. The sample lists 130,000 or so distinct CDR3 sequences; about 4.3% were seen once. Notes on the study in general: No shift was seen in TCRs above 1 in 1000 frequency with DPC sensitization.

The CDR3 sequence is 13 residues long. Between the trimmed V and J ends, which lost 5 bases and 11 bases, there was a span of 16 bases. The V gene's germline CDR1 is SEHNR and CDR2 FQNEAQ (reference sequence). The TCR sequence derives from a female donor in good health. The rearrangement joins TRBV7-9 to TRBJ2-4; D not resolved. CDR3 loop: CASSPLTVPVQYF. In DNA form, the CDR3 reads TGTGCCAGCAGCCCCCTGACCGTCCCAGTTCAGTACTTC.